The rows below give T cell receptor beta chains drawn from one sample of a study of OX40 agonist ivuxolimab in advanced cancers. Method: immunoSEQ multiplex PCR; TCRdb's copy keeps in-frame clones and lacks some. The sample includes about 25,000 clones, more than 75% of them seen just once. Sequenced material: CD4+ or CD8+ T cells sorted from blood, taken in a trial of the OX40 agonist ivuxolimab. These receptor sequences come from an adult with an advanced solid tumor such as melanoma, head and neck, liver or kidney cancer. Both conserved end residues are part of each CDR3. The D gene is left open where the match is weak. Only part of the rows carry a size: once, few, many, or a class if the clone is expanded.

v_call	j_call	clone_size	d_call	cdr3_aa	cdr3_nt
TRBV6-1	TRBJ1-2	.	.	CASSEYIGSGYTF	TGTGCCAGCAGTGAATATATTGGTTCTGGCTACACCTTC
TRBV9	TRBJ1-4	.	.	CASSGPGTEKLFF	TGTGCCAGCAGCGGCCCCGGGACAGAAAAACTGTTTTTT
TRBV7-9	TRBJ1-2	.	.	CASSSQHLDGYTF	TGTGCCAGCAGCTCCCAGCACCTTGATGGCTACACCTTC
TRBV7-8	TRBJ2-7	.	.	CASSLQGISYEQYF	TGTGCCAGCAGCTTACAAGGGATCTCCTACGAGCAGTACTTC
TRBV10-2	TRBJ1-5	.	.	CASSDDSYQPQHF	TGCGCCAGCAGTGACGACAGCTATCAGCCCCAGCATTTT
TRBV6-1	TRBJ2-3	few	.	CASSAPSLNTQYF	TGTGCCAGCAGTGCCCCCTCTCTGAATACGCAGTATTTT
TRBV4-1	TRBJ2-3	.	TRBD2	CASSPSGTSADTQYF	TGCGCCAGCAGCCCCTCTGGGACTAGCGCCGATACGCAGTATTTT
TRBV5-5	TRBJ1-1	.	TRBD1	CASSLQWTGRFSAEAFF	TGTGCCAGCAGCTTACAATGGACAGGGAGGTTTTCGGCTGAAGCTTTCTTT
TRBV27	TRBJ1-2	.	.	CASSPPPWQGHGYTF	TGTGCCAGCAGTCCACCCCCCTGGCAGGGTCATGGCTACACCTTC
TRBV6-1	TRBJ1-5	.	TRBD1	CASLLTGGDQPQHF	TGTGCCAGCCTTTTAACAGGGGGCGATCAGCCCCAGCATTTT
TRBV7-9	TRBJ1-3	.	.	CASVAWGAGNTIYF	TGTGCCAGCGTTGCCTGGGGGGCTGGAAACACCATATATTTT
TRBV6-6	TRBJ2-7	.	.	CASSYSPDTYEQYF	TGTGCCAGCAGTTACTCACCAGACACCTACGAGCAGTACTTC
TRBV28	TRBJ1-5	.	TRBD1	CASSRTGGLNQPQHF	TGTGCCAGCAGTCGGACAGGGGGCCTTAATCAGCCCCAGCATTTT
TRBV4-3	TRBJ2-7	.	TRBD1	CASSQDPGQGAYEQYF	TGCGCCAGCAGCCAAGATCCCGGACAGGGCGCCTACGAGCAGTACTTC
TRBV5-5	TRBJ2-3	.	TRBD2	CASSLEGGGSTDTQYF	TGTGCCAGCAGCTTGGAGGGCGGGGGGAGCACAGATACGCAGTATTTT
TRBV10-3	TRBJ2-5	.	TRBD1	CAISPGQGQETQYF	TGTGCCATCAGTCCGGGACAGGGACAAGAGACCCAGTACTTC
TRBV9	TRBJ2-5	.	.	CASSVGGRRETQYF	TGTGCCAGCAGCGTAGGTGGGAGACGAGAGACCCAGTACTTC
TRBV5-5	TRBJ2-5	once	TRBD1	CASSEGAETQYF	TGTGCCAGCAGCGAGGGGGCGGAGACCCAGTACTTC
TRBV5-4	TRBJ2-1	.	TRBD1	CASSSGTGLDEQFF	TGTGCCAGCAGCTCCGGGACAGGGTTGGATGAGCAGTTCTTC
TRBV5-8	TRBJ1-4	.	.	CASSDGPPDCRLFF	TGTGCCAGCAGCGACGGCCCCCCTGACTGTAGACTGTTTTTT
TRBV4-1	TRBJ1-2	.	.	CASSQPTRTRGYGYTF	TGCGCCAGCAGCCAACCGACGAGAACACGAGGCTATGGCTACACCTTC
TRBV7-8	TRBJ2-7	.	TRBD1	CASSLRQGPYEQYF	TGTGCCAGCAGCTTGCGACAGGGGCCCTACGAGCAGTACTTC
TRBV10-1	TRBJ2-2	.	.	CASKDSLVGELFF	TGCGCCAGCAAGGACAGCCTCGTAGGGGAGCTGTTTTTT
TRBV5-1	TRBJ2-5	.	TRBD2	CASSTTSGGETQYF	TGCGCCAGCAGTACGACTAGCGGGGGAGAGACCCAGTACTTC
TRBV30	TRBJ1-4	.	.	CAWSTGEKLFF	TGTGCCTGGAGTACCGGAGAAAAACTGTTTTTT
TRBV19	TRBJ2-2	.	.	CASSIGRTVTGELFF	TGTGCCAGTAGTATCGGCCGGACAGTAACCGGGGAGCTGTTTTTT
TRBV7-8	TRBJ2-3	.	TRBD2	CASSLDLAGGSSTQYF	TGTGCCAGCAGCTTAGATTTAGCGGGAGGGTCGAGTACGCAGTATTTT
TRBV2	TRBJ2-5	.	TRBD2	CASRQGLAVQETQYF	TGTGCCAGCAGGCAGGGACTAGCGGTACAAGAGACCCAGTACTTC
TRBV14	TRBJ2-1	.	.	CASSLHQYNEQFF	TGTGCCAGCAGTCTACACCAATACAATGAGCAGTTCTTC
TRBV2	TRBJ2-3	.	TRBD1	CASNGQVSTDTQYF	TGTGCCAGCAACGGACAGGTTAGCACAGATACGCAGTATTTT
TRBV12-5	TRBJ1-2	once	.	CASGFSSEATLGGYTF	TGTGCTAGTGGTTTTTCCTCGGAGGCAACCCTGGGCGGCTACACCTTC
TRBV5-6	TRBJ1-3	.	TRBD1	CASSFTGENTIYF	TGTGCCAGCAGCTTCACAGGGGAAAACACCATATATTTT
TRBV5-5	TRBJ1-4	.	.	CASSFGGMPNEKLFF	TGTGCCAGCAGCTTCGGGGGGATGCCGAATGAAAAACTGTTTTTT
TRBV5-4	TRBJ2-3	.	TRBD2	CASTLEGRGSTDTQYF	TGTGCCAGCACCCTGGAGGGGAGGGGTAGCACAGATACGCAGTATTTT
TRBV6-5	TRBJ1-1	.	.	CASSQQVDTEAFF	TGTGCCAGCAGTCAACAGGTAGACACTGAAGCTTTCTTT
TRBV5-1	TRBJ2-7	.	TRBD2	CASSLTGRAYALPYEQYF	TGCGCCAGCAGCTTGACCGGGAGGGCCTATGCCTTACCCTACGAGCAGTACTTC
TRBV9	TRBJ1-2	.	TRBD1	CASTLSGQGGGYTF	TGTGCCAGCACCTTAAGCGGACAGGGCGGCGGCTACACCTTC
TRBV28	TRBJ1-2	.	.	CASSGGEGGRRVGYTF	TGTGCCAGCAGCGGCGGGGAGGGGGGACGGCGGGTTGGCTACACCTTC